These 11 T cell receptor beta chains originate from one sample sequenced in a study of T cells in Graves' hyperthyroidism and ophthalmopathy. From RNA transcripts, TCR beta CDR3 regions were amplified. RT-PCR in the first round (using the HTBI primer set) targeted the TCR CDR3. TCRdb passed the multiplex PCR reads through MiXCR, listing each CDR3 protein once. The sample contains 600,000 to 700,000 distinct CDR3 sequences, about 15% of which appear only once. Sequenced: blood. The receptor set was obtained from a woman in her forties with Graves' ophthalmopathy.

This clonotype occurred many times. Germline and junction disagree at one end, which may indicate a read error. The J gene is TRBJ2-7, the V gene TRBV4-2; D remains ambiguous. The germline CDR1 and CDR2 sequences are LGHNA and YNFKEQ. The CDR3 runs to 11 residues. This CDR3 is CASSQENEQYF. The CDR3 bases are TGCGCCAGCAGCCAAGAGAACGAGCAGTACTTC.

At least ten counts were recorded for this clonotype. The V and J genes are TRBV27 and TRBJ1-1, with 7 bases identical to TRBD1. V lost 4 bases, J lost 4 bases, and 3 bases stayed unmatched. Germline V CDR1 and CDR2: MNHEY, SMNVEV (reference sequence). The CDR3 length is 13 residues. The CDR3 DNA is TGTGCCAGCAGTTGGAGGGGGCCCACTGAAGCTTTCTTT. Amino acids: CASSWRGPTEAFF.

This clonotype was picked up many times. The gene calls are TRBV19 and TRBJ1-2; D may be TRBD1 (5 bases). Germline-derived CDR1 and CDR2 are LNHDA and SQIVND (reference sequence). V was shortened by 7 bases and J by 1 base, with 16 bases between the two germline ends. This CDR3 spans 15 amino acids. The CDR3 loop reads CASIRKGHGNYGYTF. The CDR3 DNA sequence: TGTGCCAGTATTCGTAAGGGGCATGGTAACTATGGCTACACCTTC.

This clonotype occurred a few times. The V gene is TRBV12-3 or TRBV12-4, the J gene TRBJ2-7; 11 positions agree with TRBD2. With V trimmed by 5 bases and J by 5 bases, 11 bases remained unmatched. The CDR3 contains 16 residues. CDR3: CASSPFLAGGGNEQYF. The CDR3 nucleotides read TGTGCCAGCAGTCCATTTCTAGCGGGAGGCGGGAACGAGCAGTACTTC.

This clonotype was seen at least ten times. The J gene is TRBJ2-7, the V gene TRBV12-3 or TRBV12-4; the match to TRBD1 covers 8 bases. With 6 bases clipped from V and 2 bases from J, the junction kept 3 bases outside the gene matches. The CDR3 spans 13 residues. The chain's CDR3 is CASSRDRPYEQYF. In DNA form, the CDR3 reads TGTGCCAGCAGCAGGGACAGGCCCTACGAGCAGTACTTC.

This clonotype was counted many times. The chain links TRBV5-1 to TRBJ2-7; TRBD1 might be the D (5 bases). Trimming pared 4 bases from V and 3 bases from J, leaving 11 bases between. This CDR3 has 13 amino acids. Germline CDR1 and CDR2: SGHRS and YFSETQ. CDR3: CASSTPDSYEQYF. DNA for the CDR3: TGCGCCAGCAGCACTCCCGACAGCTACGAGCAGTACTTC.

This clonotype came up many times. The chain joins TRBV5-1 to TRBJ2-7, with D perhaps TRBD1 (5 bases). This CDR3 has 14 amino acids. Germline V gives CDR1 SGHRS, CDR2 YFSETQ. Between the trimmed V and J ends, which lost 5 bases and 2 bases, there was a span of 14 bases. CDR3 residues: CASRPSDRAYEQYF. The CDR3 bases are TGCGCCAGCAGACCCTCTGACAGAGCCTACGAGCAGTACTTC.

At least ten counts were recorded for this clonotype. The rearrangement links TRBV7-8 to TRBJ1-2; 10 bases are shared with TRBD1. The CDR3 runs to 15 residues. Trimming took 2 bases from V and 8 from J; bases not matched to a gene: 8. Germline assignment: CDR1 SGHVS and CDR2 FQNEAQ. In DNA, the CDR3 is TGTGCCAGCAGCTTACTTGGGACAGGGGTTAGGGGCTACACCTTC. Translation: CASSLLGTGVRGYTF.

This clonotype occurred a few times. The chain is built from TRBV7-8 and TRBJ2-2; possibly TRBD1 or TRBD2 for D (6 bases each). Germline lookup yields CDR1 SGHVS and CDR2 FQNEAQ. CDR3 length: 16 amino acids. Trimming removed 1 base at V and 2 bases at J, with 11 bases between. CDR3 protein: CASSLVGGFNTGELFF. The CDR3 nucleotides are TGTGCCAGCAGCTTAGTAGGGGGGTTCAACACCGGGGAGCTGTTTTTT. Full variable domain (rest looked up from reference TRBV7-8 and TRBJ2-2): GAGVSQSPRYKVAKRGQDVALRCDPISGHVSLFWYQQALGQGPEFLTYFQNEAQLDKSGLPSDRFFAERPEGSVSTLKIQRTQQEDSAVYLCASSLVGGFNTGELFFGEGSRLTVL.

This rearrangement joins TRBV28 to TRBJ2-7; 12 nucleotides align to TRBD2. V trimming: 4 bases; J trimming: 6 bases; junction bases outside the gene matches: 13. The CDR3 loop spans 17 amino acids. Germline values: CDR1 MDHEN, CDR2 SYDVKM. The CDR3 nucleotides read TGTGCCAGCAGTTCAACAGTTCTAGCGGGGGGGCGTCGCGAGCAGTACTTC. Its translation: CASSSTVLAGGRREQYF.

Ten or more counts support this clonotype. V is TRBV27 and J is TRBJ2-7; 9 bases agree with TRBD1. The CDR3 has 15 amino acids. J was trimmed by 6 bases and V by 7 bases; bases with no gene match: 13. In germline, CDR1 is MNHEY, CDR2 SMNVEV (reference sequence). The DNA of the CDR3 is TGTGCCAGCACCAAGGGGACAGGGCCAGAGGGCGAGCAGTACTTC. It specifies CASTKGTGPEGEQYF.